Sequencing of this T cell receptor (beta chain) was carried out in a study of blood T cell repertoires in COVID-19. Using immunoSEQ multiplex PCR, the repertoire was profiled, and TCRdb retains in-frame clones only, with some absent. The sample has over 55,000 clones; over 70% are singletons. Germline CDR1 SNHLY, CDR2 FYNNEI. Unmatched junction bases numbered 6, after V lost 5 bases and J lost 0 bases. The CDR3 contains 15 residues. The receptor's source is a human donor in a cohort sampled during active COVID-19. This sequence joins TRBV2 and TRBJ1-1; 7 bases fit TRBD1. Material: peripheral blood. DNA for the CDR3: TGTGCCAGCAGTCGTGAAGGGGGCTTGAACACTGAAGCTTTCTTT. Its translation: CASSREGGLNTEAFF. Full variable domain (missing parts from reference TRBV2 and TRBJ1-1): EPEVTQTPSHQVTQMGQEVILRCVPISNHLYFYWYRQILGQKVEFLVSFYNNEISEKSEIFDDQFSVERPDGSNFTLKIRSTKLEDSAMYFCASSREGGLNTEAFFGQGTRLTVV.